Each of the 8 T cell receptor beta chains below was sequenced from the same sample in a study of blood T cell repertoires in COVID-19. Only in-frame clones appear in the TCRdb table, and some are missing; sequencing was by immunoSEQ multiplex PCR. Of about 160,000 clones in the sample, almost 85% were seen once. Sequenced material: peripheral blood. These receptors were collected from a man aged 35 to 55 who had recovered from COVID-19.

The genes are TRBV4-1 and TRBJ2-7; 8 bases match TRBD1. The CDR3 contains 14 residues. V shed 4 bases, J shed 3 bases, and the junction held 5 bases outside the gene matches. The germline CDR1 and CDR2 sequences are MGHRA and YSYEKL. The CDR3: CASSPGTGFYEQYF. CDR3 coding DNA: TGCGCCAGCAGCCCCGGGACAGGCTTCTACGAGCAGTACTTC.

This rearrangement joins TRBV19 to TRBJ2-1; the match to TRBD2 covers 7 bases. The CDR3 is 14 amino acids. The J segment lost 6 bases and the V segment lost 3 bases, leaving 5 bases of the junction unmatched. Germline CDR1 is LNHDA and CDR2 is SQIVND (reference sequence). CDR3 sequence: CASSISGGRNEQFF. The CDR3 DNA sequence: TGTGCCAGTAGTATTTCGGGAGGTCGCAATGAGCAGTTCTTC. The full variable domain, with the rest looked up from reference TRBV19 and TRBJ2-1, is DGGITQSPKYLFRKEGQNVTLSCEQNLNHDAMYWYRQDPGQGLRLIYYSQIVNDFQKGDIAEGYSVSREKKESFPLTVTSAQKNPTAFYLCASSISGGRNEQFFGPGTRLTVL.

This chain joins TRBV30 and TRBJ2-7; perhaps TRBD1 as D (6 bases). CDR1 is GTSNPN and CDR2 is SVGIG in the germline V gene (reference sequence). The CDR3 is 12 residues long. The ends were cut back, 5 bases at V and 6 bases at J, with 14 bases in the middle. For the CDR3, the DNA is TGTGCCTGGGGCCCCCAGGGGATCGAGCAGTACTTC. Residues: CAWGPQGIEQYF.

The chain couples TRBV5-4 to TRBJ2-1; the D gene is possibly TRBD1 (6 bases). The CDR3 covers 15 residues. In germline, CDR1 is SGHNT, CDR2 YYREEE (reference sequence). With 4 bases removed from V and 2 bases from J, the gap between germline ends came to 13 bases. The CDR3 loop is CASSGSGHTYNEQFF. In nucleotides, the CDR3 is TGTGCCAGCAGCGGCTCGGGACACACCTACAATGAGCAGTTCTTC.

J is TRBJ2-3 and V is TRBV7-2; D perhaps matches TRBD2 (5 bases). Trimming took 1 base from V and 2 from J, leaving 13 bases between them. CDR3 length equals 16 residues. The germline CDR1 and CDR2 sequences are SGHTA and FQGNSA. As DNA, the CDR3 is TGTGCCAGCAGCTTAGATCCCCGGGGTCTCACAGATACGCAGTATTTT. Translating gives CASSLDPRGLTDTQYF.

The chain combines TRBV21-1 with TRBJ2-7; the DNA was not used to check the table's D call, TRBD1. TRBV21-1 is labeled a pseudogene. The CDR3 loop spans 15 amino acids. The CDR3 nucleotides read TGTGCCAGCAGCACAGGCGGACAGGGGAGCCACGAGCAGTACTTC. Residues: CASSTGGQGSHEQYF.

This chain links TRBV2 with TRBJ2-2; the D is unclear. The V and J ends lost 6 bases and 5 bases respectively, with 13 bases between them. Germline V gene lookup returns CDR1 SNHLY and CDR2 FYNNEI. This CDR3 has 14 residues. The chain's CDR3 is CASSQDTDTGELFF. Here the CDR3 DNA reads TGTGCCAGCAGCCAAGATACAGATACCGGGGAGCTGTTTTTT.

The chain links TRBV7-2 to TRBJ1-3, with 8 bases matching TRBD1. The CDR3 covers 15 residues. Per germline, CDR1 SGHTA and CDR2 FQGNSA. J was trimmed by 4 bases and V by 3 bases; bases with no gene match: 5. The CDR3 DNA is TGTGCCAGCAGCTTCAGGGGGCGGTTCGGAAACACCATATATTTT. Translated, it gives CASSFRGRFGNTIYF.